One T cell receptor (beta chain) is described in this entry. Using immunoSEQ multiplex PCR, the repertoire was profiled, and TCRdb retains in-frame clones only, with some absent. This table holds tens of thousands of clones, approximately 92% found once. This entry belongs to a study of blood T cell repertoires in COVID-19. The V gene's germline CDR1 is ENHRY and CDR2 SYGVKD. CDR3 length equals 14 residues. The V gene lost 10 bases and the J gene lost 6 bases, with 19 bases spanning the gap. V and J are TRBV10-3 and TRBJ2-1; D is perhaps TRBD2 (5 bases). Sequenced material: peripheral blood. This receptor was taken from a man aged 45-65 years with COVID-19, enrolled during active disease. CDR3 sequence reads: CANAEGRLSNEQFF. Written as DNA, the CDR3 is TGTGCCAATGCTGAAGGGAGACTTAGCAATGAGCAGTTCTTC.